Below, one T cell receptor beta chain is given with its context. There is no known antigen for this receptor. It has no much larger one-base neighbor in the sample; base qualities were not kept. This sample is drawn from a study of siplizumab effects on memory and regulatory T cells (dated by TCRdb to the late 2010s). A note on the overall study: The study examined how the anti-CD2 antibody siplizumab affects alloreactive T-cell subsets in allogeneic mixed lymphocyte reactions built from human PBMCs.

Deletion took 10 bases off V and 4 bases off J, with a span of 10 bases between the germline ends. CDR1 and CDR2 (ENHRY, SYGVKD) derive from the germline V gene. The CDR3 goes from the cysteine to the phenylalanine over 11 residues. Here the CDR3 DNA is all that survives: 33 bases in frame from base 1. Library prep was done by the immunoSEQ multiplex PCR assay. Each sample had 85,000 to 100,000 TCR templates assayed by the deep sequencing platform. Genomic DNA extracted from sorted T cells was the material used for TCRbeta CDR3 sequencing. Per the source publication's procedure: Clonal analysis of TCRbeta CDR3 data was done in the R programming language. Alloreactive CD4+ and CD8+ clones were identified by comparing unstimulated samples to CFSE-low samples taken after the reaction. Alloreactive CD4+ clones were assigned to regulatory or non-regulatory origin by matching sequences to sorted unstimulated Treg and non-Treg repertoires. Held by TCRdb, this immuneACCESS table contains in-frame sequences only and omits some clones. Under half of the omission traces to an unresolved V gene where checked; the cause of the rest is unknown. The V and J calls and clone size are taken from that table; D and trimming were inferred from the DNA. This sample gives fewer than 120,000 clones in total; roughly 92% of them show up just once. Around 1.3% of the sample rests with the top ten.

Results and caveats for the whole study, not just this receptor: About 80-96% of proliferating CD4+ or CD8+ clones could not be given a naive or memory phenotype. Because sequences at frequencies below about 10^-5 were poorly captured, only a minor fraction of alloreactive clones could be mapped back to unstimulated subsets. Compared with memory T cells, unstimulated naive T cells appeared more diverse, and naive cells seemed to make a substantial contribution to the alloresponse. Whether proliferating Tregs from siplizumab cultures actually had suppressive function was not functionally confirmed. Of the alloreactive CD4+ clones that could be mapped, the Treg-derived share averaged about 63% with siplizumab compared with under 35% in control reactions. Siplizumab significantly reduced the cumulative frequency of alloreactive sequences traceable to unstimulated CD4+ memory T cells.

Sorted unstimulated T cells and proliferating T cells recovered from mixed lymphocyte reactions were subjected to TCRbeta CDR3 sequencing. Fresh whole blood from fewer than 12 HLA-typed healthy donors was used to isolate PBMCs. The clonotype originates from a human donor in good health. The specimen sequenced was CD4+ T cells sorted from blood. The sequence links TRBV10-3 to TRBJ1-2; the D gene is perhaps TRBD1, from 6 matching bases. The CDR3 corresponds to CATGGPYGYTF. The DNA sequence is as follows: TGTGCCACCGGGGGGCCCTATGGCTACACCTTC.